A single sample gave rise to the 21 T cell receptor beta chains below, sequenced in a study of T cell repertoires in cytomegalovirus infection. TCRdb independently ran MiXCR on the reads; one entry per CDR3 protein. The sample comprises 500,000 or so distinct CDR3 sequences, more than 15% of which are singletons, and more than 20% rests with the top ten. Sequencing was carried out using CD8+ T cells from PBMCs. All receptors derive from a human donor in good health (CMV status not recorded). Some clones in this sample may be carry-over from other donors' samples.

In this sample, this clonotype turned up many times. V usage is TRBV7-8 and J usage is TRBJ1-1; the D gene is possibly TRBD1 (6 bases). This CDR3 spans 17 amino acids. V lost 0 bases, J lost 5 bases, and 19 bases lay in between. Germline V gene data show CDR1 as SGHVS and CDR2 as FQNEAQ. The CDR3 coding sequence is TGTGCCAGCAGCTTAGCCTCCCAAGGGGGGCCGGGAACTGAAGCTTTCTTT. Its translation is CASSLASQGGPGTEAFF. Full variable domain (rest looked up from reference TRBV7-8 and TRBJ1-1): GAGVSQSPRYKVAKRGQDVALRCDPISGHVSLFWYQQALGQGPEFLTYFQNEAQLDKSGLPSDRFFAERPEGSVSTLKIQRTQQEDSAVYLCASSLASQGGPGTEAFFGQGTRLTVV.

This clonotype turned up a few times. The rearrangement uses TRBV6-1 and TRBJ1-6, with D uncertain. The CDR3 covers 8 residues. Germline assignment: CDR1 MNHNS and CDR2 SASEGT. Trimming cost V 8 bases and J 14 bases, with 4 bases left between them. The CDR3 spells CASGALHF. CDR3 bases: TGTGCCAGCGGGGCCCTCCACTTT.

This clonotype was counted many times. The chain has TRBV12-3 or TRBV12-4 and TRBJ2-3; 7 bases agree with TRBD2. V trimming: 2 bases; J trimming: 4 bases; junction bases outside the gene matches: 6. This CDR3 has 15 residues. The CDR3 protein is CASSLKAGVADTQYF. CDR3 DNA: TGTGCCAGCAGTTTAAAGGCGGGAGTGGCAGATACGCAGTATTTT.

This clonotype showed up many times. V gene TRBV27 combines with J gene TRBJ2-3; possible D gene TRBD2, 6 bases. The CDR3 consists of 13 residues. V was cut by 2 bases and J by 3 bases, with 6 bases left in between. The germline V gene has CDR1 MNHEY and CDR2 SMNVEV (reference sequence). Here the CDR3 DNA reads TGTGCCAGCAGTTTAAGCGGGACAGATACGCAGTATTTT. Its protein product is CASSLSGTDTQYF.

V is TRBV18 and J is TRBJ2-1; TRBD1 is a possible D gene (5 bases). Germline CDR1 and CDR2: KGHSH and LQKENI. The CDR3 extends over 14 amino acids. The V and J ends lost 4 bases and 6 bases respectively, with 13 bases between them. CDR3 coding DNA: TGTGCCAGCTCACGTGACAGATTACGCAATGAGCAGTTCTTC. Amino acids: CASSRDRLRNEQFF. The full variable domain, in which reference TRBV18 and TRBJ2-1 provide the parts outside the CDR3, is NAGVMQNPRHLVRRRGQEARLRCSPMKGHSHVYWYRQLPEEGLKFMVYLQKENIIDESGMPKERFSAEFPKEGPSILRIQQVVRGDSAAYFCASSRDRLRNEQFFGPGTRLTVL.

This clonotype has a handful of counts. The chain has TRBV2 and TRBJ1-3, with TRBD1 matching 7 bases. The CDR3 loop spans 15 amino acids. With 4 bases clipped from V and 5 bases from J, the junction kept 8 bases outside the gene matches. Looked up from germline, CDR1 is SNHLY and CDR2 is FYNNEI. This chain's CDR3 is CASSVGQGVRNTIYF. As DNA, the CDR3 is TGTGCCAGCAGTGTTGGGCAGGGGGTACGAAACACCATATATTTT.

This clonotype was seen at least ten times. The CDR3 region is CASSSEGGGNTEAFF. CDR3 bases: TGTGCCAGCAGCTCAGAAGGGGGCGGGAACACTGAAGCTTTCTTT. The gene calls are TRBV7-2 and TRBJ1-1; 7 bases align to TRBD1. CDR3 length: 15 amino acids. V shed 4 bases, J shed 1 base, and the junction held 6 bases outside the gene matches. Looked up from germline, CDR1 is SGHTA and CDR2 is FQGNSA.

The table lists this clonotype with many counts. CDR3 in amino acids: CASSLGGTGIYEQYF. CDR3 DNA: TGTGCCAGCAGCTTAGGAGGGACGGGGATATACGAGCAGTACTTC. The V and J genes are TRBV7-6 and TRBJ2-7; D possibly matches TRBD1 or TRBD2 (5 bases each). Germline loops: CDR1 SGHVS, CDR2 FNYEAQ. The CDR3 is made up of 15 amino acids. V was pared by 1 base and J by 4 bases, with 14 bases between.

Remarks on this clonotype: Its ends do not fully match the called genes, so a read error is possible. V and J are TRBV7-4 and TRBJ2-3; possibly TRBD2 for D (6 bases). The CDR3 is 15 amino acids. The germline CDR1 and CDR2 sequences are SGHVT and SQSDAQ. CDR3 bases: TGTGCCAGCAGCCCCCCGGGAGCCGCCACGGATACGGAGTATTTT. Encoded protein: CASSPPGAATDTEYF. The full variable domain, in which reference TRBV7-4 and TRBJ2-3 provide the parts outside the CDR3, is GAGVSQSPRYKVAKRGRDVALRCDSISGHVTLYWYRQTLGQGSEVLTYSQSDAQRDKSGRPSGRFSAERPERSVSTLKIQRTEQGDSAVYLCASSPPGAATDTEYFGPGTRLTVL.

This clonotype was counted many times. The chain recombines TRBV7-9 with TRBJ2-1; 11 positions agree with TRBD2. Germline V gives CDR1 SEHNR, CDR2 FQNEAQ (reference sequence). The CDR3 consists of 16 residues. Trimming at V came to 0 bases and at J to 4 bases, leaving 2 bases not matched to a gene. For the CDR3, the DNA is TGTGCCAGCAGCTTAGCGGGACTAGCGGAATACAATGAGCAGTTCTTC. Protein product: CASSLAGLAEYNEQFF.

The rearrangement uses TRBV4-2 and TRBJ2-1; 7 bases fit TRBD2. CDR3 length equals 17 residues. V was pared by 0 bases and J by 7 bases, with 12 bases of the junction left unmatched. Germline CDR1 and CDR2: LGHNA and YNFKEQ. CDR3 in amino acids: CASSQDGAGVTGNEQFF. CDR3 DNA: TGTGCCAGCAGCCAAGATGGGGCGGGAGTAACTGGGAATGAGCAGTTCTTC.

V is TRBV5-8 and J is TRBJ1-2; a possible D gene is TRBD1 (5 bases). Trimming removed 6 bases at V and 0 bases at J, with 9 bases between. The CDR3 is 13 residues long. In germline, CDR1 is SGHTS, CDR2 YDEGEE. The CDR3 DNA reads TGTGCCAGCAATTTAGGGGCTAACTATGGCTACACCTTC. This encodes CASNLGANYGYTF.

This clonotype was counted ten times or more. This sequence joins TRBV27 and TRBJ1-1, with D perhaps matching TRBD1 (5 bases). The length of the CDR3 is 15 residues. Germline V gene sequence: CDR1 MNHEY, CDR2 SMNVEV (reference sequence). The ends were cut back, 7 bases at V and 2 bases at J, with 17 bases in the middle. CDR3 loop: CASNRRVGLNTEAFF. DNA for the CDR3: TGTGCCAGCAATCGCAGGGTCGGCCTCAACACTGAAGCTTTCTTT.

Only a few counts were recorded for this clonotype. This chain joins TRBV10-3 and TRBJ2-3; TRBD2 matches 12 bases. CDR1 and CDR2 (germline): ENHRY, SYGVKD. The CDR3 runs to 17 residues. Losses at the gene ends were 0 bases for V and 4 bases for J; bases not matched to a gene: 5. CDR3 region: CAISESRLAGAPDTQYF. CDR3 nucleotides: TGTGCCATCAGTGAGTCTCGACTAGCGGGAGCCCCAGATACGCAGTATTTT.

J is TRBJ2-7 and V is TRBV27; 10 positions match TRBD1. The CDR3 has 15 amino acids. CDR1 is MNHEY and CDR2 is SMNVEV in the germline V gene (reference sequence). V shed 4 bases and J 5 bases; nucleotides not matched to a gene: 8. In DNA form, the CDR3 reads TGTGCCAGCAGTTCCGACCGACAGGGGGCTGACGAGCAGTACTTC. Amino acids: CASSSDRQGADEQYF.

This clonotype was counted many times. The chain has TRBV7-8 and TRBJ2-7; TRBD2 aligns across 7 bases. V gave up 1 base and J gave up 10 bases; unmatched junction bases: 7. Germline-derived CDR1 and CDR2 are SGHVS and FQNEAQ. This CDR3 contains 13 residues. CDR3 sequence: CASSLDPGGSQYF. The DNA for the CDR3 is TGTGCCAGCAGCTTAGACCCCGGGGGGAGCCAGTACTTC.

This clonotype was recorded a few times. This chain uses TRBV27 with TRBJ1-1; D possibly corresponds to TRBD1 (6 bases). Trimming stripped 8 bases from V and 7 bases from J, with 17 bases between. Germline lookup yields CDR1 MNHEY and CDR2 SMNVEV (reference sequence). The CDR3 is 13 residues long. The CDR3 protein is CASGFRGSVEAFF. For the CDR3, the DNA is TGTGCCAGCGGCTTCAGGGGCAGTGTTGAAGCTTTCTTT.

The chain has TRBV5-5 and TRBJ2-1, with D tentatively TRBD2 (7 bases). Trimming shortened V by 6 bases and J by 6 bases, and 19 bases separated the two germline ends. This CDR3 contains 15 residues. The germline V gene has CDR1 SGHKS and CDR2 YYEKEE (reference sequence). The CDR3 spells CASTLGGGARNEQFF. The DNA for the CDR3 is TGTGCCAGCACCCTGGGGGGGGGGGCCCGCAATGAGCAGTTCTTC.

The chain combines TRBV28 with TRBJ2-2; unclear D gene. Trimming took off 2 bases at V and 11 bases at J, with 9 bases between the two ends. Germline CDR1 and CDR2: MDHEN and SYDVKM. The CDR3 totals 12 residues. The CDR3 loop reads CASSLSGTELFF. In DNA, the CDR3 is TGTGCCAGCAGTTTAAGTGGTACCGAGCTGTTTTTT.

This clonotype was counted a single time. A much larger clonotype is one base distant, so this may be a read error. The chain uses TRBV12-3 or TRBV12-4 and TRBJ2-5; 8 bases match TRBD2. Trimming cost V 5 bases and J 3 bases; bases outside gene matches: 8. This CDR3 spans 15 amino acids. Here the CDR3 DNA reads TGTGCCAGCAGTGGAGGGACTAGTCCAAAAGAGACCCAGTACTTC. Protein product: CASSGGTSPKETQYF.

This clonotype has a handful of counts. The genes are TRBV27 and TRBJ1-2, with unresolved D. Looked up from germline, CDR1 is MNHEY and CDR2 is SMNVEV (reference sequence). The CDR3 runs to 14 residues. V was shortened by 6 bases and J by 4 bases, with 15 bases between the two germline ends. The CDR3 DNA is TGTGCCAGCAGGCCGAAAGGACGGTTCTATGGCTACACCTTC. This gives the protein CASRPKGRFYGYTF.